The source of this TCR beta chain is a study of spatial heterogeneity in lung cancer. This CDR3 spans 14 amino acids. CDR1 and CDR2 (germline): SNHLY, FYNNEI. The V segment lost 3 bases and the J segment 14 bases; nucleotides outside the gene matches: 15. By share of the sample, this clonotype is large. A distinct unique molecular identifier was carried by each TCR cDNA molecule. TCRdb itself ran the 5' RACE reads through MiXCR, one entry per CDR3 protein. The sample lists around 2,000 distinct CDR3 sequences, roughly 23% occurring once. Time point: sample taken at primary tumor resection. Sequenced material: normal lung tissue next to the tumor, taken at surgery. The chain couples TRBV2 to TRBJ1-2; 7 bases agree with TRBD1. The clonotype was recovered from a male donor with early-stage non-small cell lung cancer. The CDR3 sequence: CASSEGFGGQRVTF. The CDR3 region has the DNA TGTGCCAGCAGTGAGGGGTTTGGGGGACAGAGAGTTACCTTC.